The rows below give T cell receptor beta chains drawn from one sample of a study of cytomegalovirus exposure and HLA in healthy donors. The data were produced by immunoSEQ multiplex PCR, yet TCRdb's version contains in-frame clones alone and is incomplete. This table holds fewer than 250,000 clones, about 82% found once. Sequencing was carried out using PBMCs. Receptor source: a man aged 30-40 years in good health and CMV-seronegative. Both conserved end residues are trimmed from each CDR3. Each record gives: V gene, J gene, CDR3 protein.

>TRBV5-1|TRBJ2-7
ASSFFPSTSYEQY
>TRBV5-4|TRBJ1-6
ASSLYAGLSPLH
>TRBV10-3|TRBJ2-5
AIARRDSAVQETQY
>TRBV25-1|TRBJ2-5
ASSSGTGRQETQY
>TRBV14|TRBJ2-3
ASSPLRDTQY
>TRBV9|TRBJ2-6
ASSNVGIYSGASVLT
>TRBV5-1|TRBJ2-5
ASSFQYQETQY
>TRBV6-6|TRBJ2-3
ASSYLGQYTDTQY
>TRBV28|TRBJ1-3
ASSLEAGNTIY
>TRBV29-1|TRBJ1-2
SVDQGYGYT
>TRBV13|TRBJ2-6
ASSHPLDRALLGANVLT
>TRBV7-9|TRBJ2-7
SSSRAKGGYEQY
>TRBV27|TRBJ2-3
ASSLVREDTQY
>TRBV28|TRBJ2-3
AIQPGGNVDTQY
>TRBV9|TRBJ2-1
ASSLFTGQGALSSYNEQF
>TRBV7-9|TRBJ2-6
ASSARDSTSGANVLT
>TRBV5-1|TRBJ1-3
ASSFGQERNTIY
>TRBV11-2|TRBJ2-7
ASSRLTGTIYEQY
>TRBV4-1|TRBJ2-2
ASSGWRGSNTGELF
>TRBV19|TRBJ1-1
ASSTQGLTEAF
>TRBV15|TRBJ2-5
ATSRVGVGETQY
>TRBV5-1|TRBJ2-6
ASSLKTSGASVLT
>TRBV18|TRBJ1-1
ASVRTGVMNTEAF
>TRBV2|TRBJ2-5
ASRPQRDYQETQY
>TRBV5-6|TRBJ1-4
ASSLAGNYEKLF
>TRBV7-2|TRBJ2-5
ASSFTKETQY
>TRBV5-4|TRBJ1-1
ASSLSGVNTEAF
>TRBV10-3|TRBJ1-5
AIRGGQGDQPQH
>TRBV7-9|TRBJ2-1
ASSLAYEQF
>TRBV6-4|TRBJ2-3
ASSDAPGLAGKGRQY
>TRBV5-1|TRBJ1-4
ASSLSSGAGGGKLF
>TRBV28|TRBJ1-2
ATQTPGQYYGYT
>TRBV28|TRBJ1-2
AVPTTGGYYGYT
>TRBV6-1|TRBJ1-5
ASRAGDQPQH
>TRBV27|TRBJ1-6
ASTFAGSYNSPLH
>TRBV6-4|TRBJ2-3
ASSETSGDLGTQY
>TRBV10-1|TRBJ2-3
ASSELTSGGAYTQY
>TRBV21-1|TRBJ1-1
ASSTSPDRDPMNTEAF
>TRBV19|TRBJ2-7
ASSPRAGYEQY
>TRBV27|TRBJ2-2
ASKPGQGTGELF
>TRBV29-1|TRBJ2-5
SVDVVETQY
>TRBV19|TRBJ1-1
ASSIQGLNTEAF
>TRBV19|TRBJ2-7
ASKGSYEQY
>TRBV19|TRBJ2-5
ASSSQGAGGETQY